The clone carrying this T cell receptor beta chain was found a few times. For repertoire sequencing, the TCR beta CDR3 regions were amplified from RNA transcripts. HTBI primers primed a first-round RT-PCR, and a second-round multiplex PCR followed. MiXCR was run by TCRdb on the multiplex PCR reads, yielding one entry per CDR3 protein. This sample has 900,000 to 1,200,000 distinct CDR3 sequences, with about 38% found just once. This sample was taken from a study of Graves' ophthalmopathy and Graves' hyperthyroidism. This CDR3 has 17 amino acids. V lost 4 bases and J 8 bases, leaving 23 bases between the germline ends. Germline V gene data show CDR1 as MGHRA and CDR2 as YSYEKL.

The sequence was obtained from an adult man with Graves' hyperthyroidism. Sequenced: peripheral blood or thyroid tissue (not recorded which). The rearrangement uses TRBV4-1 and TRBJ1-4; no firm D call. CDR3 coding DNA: TGCGCCAGCAGCCTCCCAACTTCCAGACGAGATGGGGAAAAACTGTTTTTT. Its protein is CASSLPTSRRDGEKLFF.